Below, 21 T cell receptor beta chains from the same sample are listed, as sequenced in a study of molecular identifiers for immune sequencing clone quantification. TCRdb reprocessed the PCR reads with MiXCR, giving one entry per CDR3 protein. The sample has hundreds of thousands of distinct CDR3 sequences, 25% seen once. The sequenced material came from naive CD8+ T cells from blood, with Jurkat cell RNA spiked in. The subset here: FACS-sorted CD8+CD4-CCR7+CD45RA+ naive T cells. Source of these receptors: a human donor in good health. Some libraries in this study had Jurkat cell RNA spiked in.

This clonotype turned up a few times. The chain employs TRBV28 and TRBJ2-7, with D maybe TRBD2 (6 bases). Germline CDR1 MDHEN, CDR2 SYDVKM. The CDR3 consists of 14 residues. Trimming removed 3 bases at V and 6 bases at J, with 15 bases between. CDR3 sequence reads: CASSFAAGSGEQYF. The CDR3 DNA reads TGTGCCAGCAGTTTCGCCGCGGGGTCGGGCGAGCAGTACTTC.

Details on this clonotype: A read error may explain this, as a much larger clone is one base away. The chain recombines TRBV7-9 with TRBJ2-7; either TRBD1 or TRBD2 may fit D (5 bases each). The CDR3 contains 15 residues. V dropped 4 bases and J dropped 4 bases, with 17 bases sitting between them. Germline V gene sequence: CDR1 SEHNR, CDR2 FQNEAQ (reference sequence). The CDR3 nucleotides read TGTGCCAGCAGCTCGGACGGGACCCCACCTTACGAGCAGTACTTC. Its protein is CASSSDGTPPYEQYF.

Concerning this clonotype itself: Sequence at one end of the junction differs from germline and may be a read error. The rearrangement joins TRBV19 to TRBJ2-3, with D perhaps being TRBD1 or TRBD2 (5 bases each). The length of the CDR3 is 15 residues. CDR1 LNHDA and CDR2 SQIVND come from the germline V gene (reference sequence). CDR3 sequence (DNA): TGTGCCGGTAGGATGAATGGGGGAGTGGCGGATACGCAGTATTTT. Protein product: CAGRMNGGVADTQYF.

This clonotype was seen a handful of times. The chain recombines TRBV27 with TRBJ2-3; D gene uncertain. V was pared by 2 bases and J by 1 base, with 13 bases between. CDR3 length: 16 residues. The germline V gene has CDR1 MNHEY and CDR2 SMNVEV (reference sequence). Here the CDR3 reads CASSLLLPVGTDTQYF. In nucleotides, the CDR3 is TGTGCCAGCAGTTTACTTCTTCCCGTCGGCACAGATACGCAGTATTTT.

The chain recombines TRBV7-9 with TRBJ2-3; 7 bases match TRBD1. The CDR3 runs to 15 residues. Per germline, CDR1 SEHNR and CDR2 FQNEAQ (reference sequence). J was trimmed by 6 bases and V by 5 bases; bases with no gene match: 11. In DNA, the CDR3 is TGTGCCAGCAGCGCTACGACAGGGATCACGGATACGCAGTATTTT. Its translation is CASSATTGITDTQYF.

The chain joins TRBV7-6 to TRBJ1-1, with no clear D. The CDR3 contains 14 residues. V was trimmed by 5 bases and J by 1 base, leaving 11 bases between them. Germline loops: CDR1 SGHVS, CDR2 FNYEAQ. The CDR3 sequence: CASSRHLGNTEAFF. The CDR3 nucleotides are TGTGCCAGCAGCAGACACCTGGGGAACACTGAAGCTTTCTTT.

In this sample, this clonotype turned up once. A much larger clone lies a single base off, so this may be a read error. V is TRBV5-1 and J is TRBJ2-5; D is possibly TRBD1 or TRBD2 (5 bases each). The V and J ends lost 3 bases and 3 bases respectively, with 12 bases between them. CDR3 length: 14 residues. Germline assignment: CDR1 SGHRS and CDR2 YFSETQ. The CDR3 is CASSSGTDKETQYF. CDR3 sequence (DNA): TGCGCCAGCAGCTCCGGGACGGATAAAGAGACCCAGTACTTC.

This chain joins TRBV24-1 and TRBJ2-5; 10 positions agree with TRBD2. The junction had 11 bases not matched to a gene; V was cut back by 9 bases and J by 5 bases. From germline, CDR1 is KGHDR and CDR2 SFDVKD. CDR3 length equals 15 residues. The CDR3 sequence: CATLRGTSGTETQYF. The CDR3 DNA follows: TGTGCCACCTTACGGGGTACTAGCGGGACTGAGACCCAGTACTTC.

A note on this clonotype: A clone one base away is much larger, so this may be a read error. The chain is built from TRBV19 and TRBJ2-3; 8 bases map to TRBD2. V shed 5 bases and J 2 bases; nucleotides not matched to a gene: 6. Germline V gives CDR1 LNHDA, CDR2 SQIVND (reference sequence). This CDR3 spans 15 amino acids. Here the CDR3 DNA reads TGTGCCAGTAGTCAAGCGGGGGCCGTCACAGATACGCAGTATTTT. Translating it yields CASSQAGAVTDTQYF.

This clonotype appeared many times. The chain uses TRBV7-2 and TRBJ1-5, with 7 bases fitting TRBD1. CDR1 SGHTA and CDR2 FQGNSA come from the germline V gene. V lost 5 bases to trimming and J lost 0 bases; unmatched junction nucleotides: 4. The CDR3 length is 15 residues. DNA of the CDR3: TGTGCCAGCAGCGAAGGGACAGATAGCAATCAGCCCCAGCATTTT. It codes for CASSEGTDSNQPQHF.

The CDR3 protein is CASSSNSEGNTEAFF. In nucleotides, the CDR3 is TGTGCCAGTAGCAGCAACTCTGAAGGAAACACTGAAGCTTTCTTT. The chain joins TRBV19 to TRBJ1-1; D gene ambiguous. Germline CDR1 and CDR2: LNHDA and SQIVND (reference sequence). Trimming removed 6 bases at V and 2 bases at J, with 16 bases between. CDR3 size: 15 residues.

In this sample, this clonotype turned up a few times. The chain combines TRBV12-3 or TRBV12-4 with TRBJ1-4; no clear D. The V and J ends lost 2 bases and 8 bases respectively, with 6 bases between them. The CDR3 is made up of 12 amino acids. The CDR3 region has the DNA TGTGCCAGCAGTTTAATCAGGGAAAAACTGTTTTTT. Protein sequence: CASSLIREKLFF.

The table lists this clonotype with a few counts. The J gene is TRBJ2-1, the V gene TRBV5-6, with TRBD2 matching over 12 bases. Losses at the gene ends were 3 bases for V and 8 bases for J; bases not matched to a gene: 6. This CDR3 has 15 amino acids. Germline V gene lookup returns CDR1 SGHDT and CDR2 YYEEEE. CDR3 coding DNA: TGTGCCAGCAGCTCGGCTAGCGGGGGGGAGGATGAGCAGTTCTTC. Its protein product is CASSSASGGEDEQFF.

This clonotype has at least ten counts. The genes are TRBV14 and TRBJ2-1; TRBD1 matches 9 bases. Germline trimming cut 2 bases from V and 10 bases from J; bases unmatched to any gene: 3. Germline CDR1 is SGHDN and CDR2 is FVKESK. This CDR3 region has 13 residues. The CDR3 spells CASSQTTGGEQFF. The CDR3 region has the DNA TGTGCCAGCAGCCAAACGACAGGGGGAGAGCAGTTCTTC.

The V and J genes are TRBV3-1 and TRBJ1-2, with D possibly being TRBD1 (5 bases). This CDR3 is built from 13 residues. The germline V gene has CDR1 LGHDT and CDR2 YNNKEL (reference sequence). With 4 bases removed from V and 6 bases from J, the gap between germline ends came to 12 bases. This CDR3 reads CASSLDKEDGYTF. The CDR3 DNA follows: TGTGCCAGCAGCCTGGACAAGGAGGATGGCTACACCTTC.

Comment on this clonotype: A much larger clone is a single base away; this may be a read error. The gene calls are TRBV4-3 and TRBJ1-6; 8 nucleotides align to TRBD1. CDR3 length: 17 residues. Germline V CDR1 and CDR2: LGHNA, YSLEER. DNA for the CDR3: TGCGCCAGCAGCCAAGATCTGGACAGGGAAAGGGATTCATCCCTCCACTTT. Translating it yields CASSQDLDRERDSSLHF.

This clonotype has ten or more counts. The rearrangement joins TRBV13 to TRBJ2-6, with 9 bases aligning to TRBD1. The junction had 8 bases not matched to a gene; V was cut back by 5 bases and J by 0 bases. Germline CDR1 and CDR2: PRHDT and FYEKMQ (reference sequence). The CDR3 is 18 residues long. The CDR3 loop reads CASSSRDRVDSGANVLTF. For the CDR3, the DNA is TGTGCCAGCAGCAGCCGGGACAGGGTAGACTCTGGGGCCAACGTCCTGACTTTC.

J is TRBJ1-4 and V is TRBV3-1; no clear D gene. The V end lost 0 bases, the J end lost 3 bases, and 11 bases lay between the germline ends. This CDR3 is built from 16 residues. The germline V gene encodes CDR1 LGHDT and CDR2 YNNKEL (reference sequence). The CDR3: CASSQDIGRPNEKLFF. CDR3 coding DNA: TGTGCCAGCAGCCAAGATATAGGGCGACCTAATGAAAAACTGTTTTTT.

This clonotype appeared many times. V gene TRBV23-1 combines with J gene TRBJ2-4; 8 bases agree with TRBD1. TRBV23-1 falls under the ORF class, with uncertain function. Trimming at V came to 6 bases and at J to 3 bases, leaving 10 bases not matched to a gene. The CDR3 covers 16 residues. CDR3 protein: CASSHWTGLGKNIQYF. The CDR3 coding sequence is TGCGCCAGCAGCCACTGGACAGGGTTGGGCAAAAACATTCAGTACTTC.

In regard to this clonotype: A much larger clone sits a single nucleotide away, making a read error possible. This chain uses TRBV30 with TRBJ2-3; 8 nucleotides line up with TRBD2. The germline V gene has CDR1 GTSNPN and CDR2 SVGIG (reference sequence). This CDR3 has 14 residues. The CDR3 sequence is CAWGVAGGTDTQYF. DNA of the CDR3: TGTGCCTGGGGTGTGGCGGGGGGAACAGATACGCAGTATTTT.

As to this clonotype: A much larger clone is a single base away; this may be a read error. The chain is built from TRBV12-3 or TRBV12-4 and TRBJ1-4; possible D gene TRBD1, 5 bases. This CDR3 is 13 amino acids long. The V and J ends lost 6 bases and 7 bases respectively, with 12 bases between them. CDR3 in amino acids: CASRSSGGEKLFF. The DNA of the CDR3 is TGTGCCAGCAGGTCTTCGGGGGGTGAAAAACTGTTTTTT.